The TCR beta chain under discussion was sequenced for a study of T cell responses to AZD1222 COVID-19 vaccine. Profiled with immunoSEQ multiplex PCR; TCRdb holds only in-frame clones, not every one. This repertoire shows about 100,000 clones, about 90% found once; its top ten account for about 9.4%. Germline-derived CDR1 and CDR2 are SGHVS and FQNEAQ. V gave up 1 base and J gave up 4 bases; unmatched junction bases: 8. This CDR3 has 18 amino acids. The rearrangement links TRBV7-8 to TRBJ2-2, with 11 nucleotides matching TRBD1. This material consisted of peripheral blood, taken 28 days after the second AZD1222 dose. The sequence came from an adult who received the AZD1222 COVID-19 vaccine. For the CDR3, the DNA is TGTGCCAGCAGCTTAGGGGCAATTGGACAGGGGGCCACCGGGGAGCTGTTTTTT. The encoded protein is CASSLGAIGQGATGELFF.